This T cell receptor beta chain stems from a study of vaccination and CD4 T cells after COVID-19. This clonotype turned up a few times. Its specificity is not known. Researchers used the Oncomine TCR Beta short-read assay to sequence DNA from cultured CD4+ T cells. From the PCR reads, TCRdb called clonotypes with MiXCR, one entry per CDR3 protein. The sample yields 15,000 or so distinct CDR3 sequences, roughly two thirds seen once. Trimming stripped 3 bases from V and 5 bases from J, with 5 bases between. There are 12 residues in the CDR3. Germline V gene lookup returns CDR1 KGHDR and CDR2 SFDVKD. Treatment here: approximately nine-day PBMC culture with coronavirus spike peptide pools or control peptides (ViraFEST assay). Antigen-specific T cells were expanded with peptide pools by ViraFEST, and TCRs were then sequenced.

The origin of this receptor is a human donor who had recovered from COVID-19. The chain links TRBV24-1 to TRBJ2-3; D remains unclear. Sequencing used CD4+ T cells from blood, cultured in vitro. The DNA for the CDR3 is TGTGCCACCAGTGATCGAAGAGATACGCAGTATTTT. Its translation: CATSDRRDTQYF.